This T cell receptor beta chain was identified during a study of blood T cell repertoires in COVID-19. About the research overall: COVID-19 samples from acute and convalescent phases originated in the United States, Italy and Spain. T cells, B-cell-depleted T cells, or PBMCs provided the cDNA or gDNA that served as material.

Under the authors' procedure: Cell counts per sample came from amplifying reference gene primers. Only in-frame clones appear in the TCRdb table, and some are missing; sequencing was by immunoSEQ multiplex PCR. From that table come the V and J calls and clone size; the DNA was used to work out D and trimming. Of a few hundred thousand clones listed, around 90% were seen once; the top ten hold over 2.5%. CDR1 and CDR2 from the germline V gene are ENHRY and SYGVKD. Losses at the gene ends were 9 bases for V and 1 base for J; bases not matched to a gene: 6. CDR3 length: 15 amino acids. The source is a man between 60 and 75 years old with acute or convalescent COVID-19. The rearrangement uses TRBV10-3 and TRBJ2-5; the match to TRBD2 covers 12 bases. Input material: peripheral blood. CDR3 protein: CAISPGLAGQETQYF. The CDR3, as DNA: TGTGCCATTTCTCCGGGACTAGCGGGCCAAGAGACCCAGTACTTC.